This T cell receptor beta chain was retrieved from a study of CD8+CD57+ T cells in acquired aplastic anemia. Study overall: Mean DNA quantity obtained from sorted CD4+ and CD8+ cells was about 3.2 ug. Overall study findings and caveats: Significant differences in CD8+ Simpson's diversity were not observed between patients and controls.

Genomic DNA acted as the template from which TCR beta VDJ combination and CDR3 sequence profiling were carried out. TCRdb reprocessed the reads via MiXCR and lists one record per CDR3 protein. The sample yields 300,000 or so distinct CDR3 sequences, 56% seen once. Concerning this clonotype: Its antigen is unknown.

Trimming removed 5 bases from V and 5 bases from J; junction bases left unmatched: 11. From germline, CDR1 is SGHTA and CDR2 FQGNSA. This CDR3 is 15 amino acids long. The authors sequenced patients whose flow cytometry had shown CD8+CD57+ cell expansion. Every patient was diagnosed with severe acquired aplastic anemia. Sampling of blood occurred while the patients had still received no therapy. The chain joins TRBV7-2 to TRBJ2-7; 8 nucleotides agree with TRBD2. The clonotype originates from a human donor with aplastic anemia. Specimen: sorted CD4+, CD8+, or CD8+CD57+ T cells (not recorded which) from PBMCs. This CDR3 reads CASSHGLAPVHEQYF. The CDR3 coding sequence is TGTGCCAGCAGCCACGGACTAGCCCCGGTCCACGAGCAGTACTTC.